The present T cell receptor beta chain was sequenced within a study of blood T cell repertoires in COVID-19. Study background: Specimens from acute and convalescent COVID-19 originated in the United States, Italy and Spain.

V gave up 5 bases and J gave up 5 bases; unmatched junction bases: 4. The germline V gene has CDR1 SGHAT and CDR2 FQNNGV. CDR3 length: 13 residues. Profiled with immunoSEQ multiplex PCR; TCRdb holds only in-frame clones, not every one. The table has about 240,000 clones, 70% to 90% seen once; the top ten hold 2.5% to 3.5%. This receptor was taken from a woman aged 40 to 49 with acute COVID-19. The chain recombines TRBV11-2 with TRBJ1-1; 8 nucleotides agree with TRBD1. The material sequenced was PBMCs or T cells enriched from blood (not recorded which). Here the CDR3 reads CASSRTGTTEAFF. Here the CDR3 DNA reads TGTGCCAGCAGCCGGACAGGGACGACTGAAGCTTTCTTT.